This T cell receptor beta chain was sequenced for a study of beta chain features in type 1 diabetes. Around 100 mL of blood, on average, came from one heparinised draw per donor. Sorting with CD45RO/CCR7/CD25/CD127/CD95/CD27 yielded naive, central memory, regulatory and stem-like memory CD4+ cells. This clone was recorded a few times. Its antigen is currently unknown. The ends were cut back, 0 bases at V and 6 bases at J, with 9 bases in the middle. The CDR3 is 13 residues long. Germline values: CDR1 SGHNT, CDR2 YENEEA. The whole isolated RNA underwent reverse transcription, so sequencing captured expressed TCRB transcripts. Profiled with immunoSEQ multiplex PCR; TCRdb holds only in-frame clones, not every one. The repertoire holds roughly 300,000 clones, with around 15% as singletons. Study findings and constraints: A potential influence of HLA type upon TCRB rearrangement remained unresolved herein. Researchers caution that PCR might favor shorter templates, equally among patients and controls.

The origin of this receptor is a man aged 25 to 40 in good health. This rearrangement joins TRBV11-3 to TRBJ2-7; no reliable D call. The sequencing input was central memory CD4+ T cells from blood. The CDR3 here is CASSLERLAEQYF. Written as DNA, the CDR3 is TGTGCCAGCAGCTTAGAGAGGCTGGCCGAGCAGTACTTC.